This T cell receptor (beta chain) was recorded in a study of OX40 agonist ivuxolimab in advanced cancers. Study context: The dose-escalation cohort was approximately 85% male, with a mean age of about 58 years, ranging about 23 to 80. Earlier anti-PD-1, anti-PD-L1 or anti-CTLA-4 therapy was permitted; less than 50% had received some.

CDR3 size: 13 residues. The V end was cut by 0 bases, the J end by 4 bases, with 6 bases between. Germline CDR1 MNHEY, CDR2 SVGAGI. The protocol was immunoSEQ multiplex PCR, while the TCRdb copy is restricted to in-frame clones and leaves out a portion. Counted here are roughly 19,000 clones, around 76% occurring once; the ten biggest clones make up over 20%. Study-level findings and limits: What antigens the expanded peripheral T cells recognized was never established.

On this clone: What it recognizes is unknown.

Prior autoimmune disease or systemic immunosuppression barred patients. This clonotype was obtained from an adult with an advanced solid tumor such as melanoma, head and neck, liver or kidney cancer. The input for sequencing was CD4+ or CD8+ T cells sorted from blood, taken in a trial of the OX40 agonist ivuxolimab. The V call is TRBV6-5, the J call TRBJ1-1; D not certain. DNA for the CDR3: TGTGCCAGCAGTTACTCTTCCGCCACTGAAGCTTTCTTT. Translating it yields CASSYSSATEAFF.